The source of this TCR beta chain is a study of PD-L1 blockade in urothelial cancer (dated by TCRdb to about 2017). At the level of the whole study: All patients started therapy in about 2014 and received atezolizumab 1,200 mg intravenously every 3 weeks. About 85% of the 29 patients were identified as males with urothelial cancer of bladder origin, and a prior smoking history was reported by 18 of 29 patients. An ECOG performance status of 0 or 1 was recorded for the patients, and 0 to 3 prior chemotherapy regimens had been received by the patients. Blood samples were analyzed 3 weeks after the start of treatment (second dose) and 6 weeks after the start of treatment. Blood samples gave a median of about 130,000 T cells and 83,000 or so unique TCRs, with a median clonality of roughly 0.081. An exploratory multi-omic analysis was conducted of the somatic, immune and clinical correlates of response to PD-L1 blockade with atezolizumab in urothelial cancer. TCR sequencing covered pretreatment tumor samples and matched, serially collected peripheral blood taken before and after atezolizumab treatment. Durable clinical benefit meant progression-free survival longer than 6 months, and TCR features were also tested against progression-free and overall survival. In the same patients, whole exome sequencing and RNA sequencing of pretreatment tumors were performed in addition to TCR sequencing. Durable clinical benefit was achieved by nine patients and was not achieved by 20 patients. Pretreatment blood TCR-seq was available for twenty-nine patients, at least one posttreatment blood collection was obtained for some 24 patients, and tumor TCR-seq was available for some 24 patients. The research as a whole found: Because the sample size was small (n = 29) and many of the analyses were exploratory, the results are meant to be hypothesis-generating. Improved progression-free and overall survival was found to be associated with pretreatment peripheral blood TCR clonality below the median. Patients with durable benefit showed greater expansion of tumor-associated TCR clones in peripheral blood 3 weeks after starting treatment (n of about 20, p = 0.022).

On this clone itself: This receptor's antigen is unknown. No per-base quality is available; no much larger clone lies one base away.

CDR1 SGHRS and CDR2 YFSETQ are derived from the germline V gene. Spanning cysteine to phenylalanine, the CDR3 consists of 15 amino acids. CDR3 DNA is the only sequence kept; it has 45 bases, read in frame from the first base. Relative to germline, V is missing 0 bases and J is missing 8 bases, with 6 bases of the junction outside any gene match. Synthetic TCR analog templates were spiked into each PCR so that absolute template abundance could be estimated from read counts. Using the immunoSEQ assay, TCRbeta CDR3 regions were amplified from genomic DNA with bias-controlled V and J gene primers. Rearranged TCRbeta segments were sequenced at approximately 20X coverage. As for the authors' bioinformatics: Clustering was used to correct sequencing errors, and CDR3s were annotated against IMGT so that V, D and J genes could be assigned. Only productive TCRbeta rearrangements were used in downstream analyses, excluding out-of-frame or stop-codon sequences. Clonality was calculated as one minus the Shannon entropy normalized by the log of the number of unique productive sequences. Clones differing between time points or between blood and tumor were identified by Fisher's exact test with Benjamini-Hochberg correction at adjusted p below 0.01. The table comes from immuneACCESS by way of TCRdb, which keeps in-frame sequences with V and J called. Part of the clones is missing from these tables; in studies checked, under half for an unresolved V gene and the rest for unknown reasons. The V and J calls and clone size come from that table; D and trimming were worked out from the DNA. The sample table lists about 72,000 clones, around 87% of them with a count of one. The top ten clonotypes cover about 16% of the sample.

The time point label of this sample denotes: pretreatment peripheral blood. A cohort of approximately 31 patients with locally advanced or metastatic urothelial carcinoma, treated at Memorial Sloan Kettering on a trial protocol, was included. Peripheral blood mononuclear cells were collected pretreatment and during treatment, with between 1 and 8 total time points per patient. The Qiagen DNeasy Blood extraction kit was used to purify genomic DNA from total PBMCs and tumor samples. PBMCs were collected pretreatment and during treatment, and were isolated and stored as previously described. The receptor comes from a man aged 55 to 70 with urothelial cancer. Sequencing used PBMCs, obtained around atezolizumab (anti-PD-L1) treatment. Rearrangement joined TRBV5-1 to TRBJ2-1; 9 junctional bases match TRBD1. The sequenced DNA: TGCGCCAGCAGCTTGGAGGACAGGGGATGGGATGAGCAGTTCTTC. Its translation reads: CASSLEDRGWDEQFF.